Reported below is one T cell receptor (beta chain). What it recognizes is unknown. The data derive from a study of graft-versus-host responses after intestinal transplantation. Overall study: The study gave all recipients anti-thymocyte globulin induction, then tacrolimus and steroids for 2 to 3 years.

Profiled with immunoSEQ multiplex PCR; TCRdb holds only in-frame clones, not every one. The sample shows 10,000 to 15,000 clones, 93% of them seen only once. The study, taken as a whole, reports: Recipient-marrow GvH clones were detected, some having first appeared in ileum or blood.

The sequence was obtained from a human patient who received an intestinal transplant, so some T cells may come from the graft donor. Source: PBMCs, taken about 37 months after intestinal transplantation.

The CDR3 here is CASRDQGEENTF. In DNA, the CDR3 is TGTGCCAGCAGGGACCAGGGGGAAGAAAACACCTTC. The rearrangement uses TRBV6-4 and TRBJ1-2; 7 bases agree with TRBD1. Per the germline V gene, CDR1 is MRHNA and CDR2 is SNTAGT. The CDR3 sequence is 12 residues long. The trim removed 6 bases at V and 12 bases at J, leaving 10 bases unmatched.